These 13 T cell receptor beta chains were sequenced from one sample in a study of glioma-infiltrating T cells. Using RNA template, CDR3s of TCR alpha and beta were amplified with iRepertoire arm-PCR. TCRdb re-derived calls from the multiplex PCR reads in MiXCR, one entry per CDR3 protein. This sample yields approximately 110,000 distinct CDR3 sequences, of which roughly 23% are seen a single time; about 15% belongs to the top ten. The sequenced material came from glioma tissue, nonneoplastic brain tissue, or PBMCs (not recorded which). Receptors were obtained from a human donor with low-grade glioma or glioblastoma, undergoing nonglioma brain surgery, or in good health (not recorded which).

This clonotype was seen many times. This chain links TRBV20-1 with TRBJ2-7, with a tentative D call TRBD1 (6 bases). The CDR3 length is 13 residues. V gave up 4 bases and J gave up 3 bases, with 13 bases separating them. Per germline, CDR1 DFQATT and CDR2 SNEGSKA (reference sequence). In DNA form, the CDR3 reads TGCAGTGCTACGAGACAGGAGCTCTACGAGCAGTACTTC. Translated: CSATRQELYEQYF.

CDR3 sequence: CSVEVVGLGPCNEQFF. CDR3 DNA: TGCAGCGTTGAAGTTGTAGGACTAGGGCCCTGCAATGAGCAGTTCTTC. The chain uses TRBV29-1 and TRBJ2-1; 7 nucleotides match TRBD2. This CDR3 comprises 16 residues. Looked up from germline, CDR1 is SQVTM and CDR2 is ANQGSEA. The V segment lost 1 base and the J segment 6 bases; nucleotides outside the gene matches: 12.

This clonotype was seen many times. The genes are TRBV6-1 and TRBJ2-3; D gene unclear. The V gene lost 5 bases and the J gene lost 0 bases, with 12 bases spanning the gap. This CDR3 contains 15 residues. The germline V gene has CDR1 MNHNS and CDR2 SASEGT. This CDR3 reads CASSPTGFSTDTQYF. The CDR3 DNA follows: TGTGCCAGCAGTCCAACCGGGTTTAGCACAGATACGCAGTATTTT.

This clonotype was seen at least ten times. The genes are TRBV29-1 and TRBJ1-1, with D tentatively TRBD1 (6 bases). The CDR3 contains 13 residues. V was trimmed by 3 bases and J by 4 bases, leaving 12 bases between them. The germline V gene has CDR1 SQVTM and CDR2 ANQGSEA. The CDR3 DNA is TGCAGCGTTGAGCGGGGGCAGGGCACTGAAGCTTTCTTT. Translated: CSVERGQGTEAFF.

This clonotype was picked up many times. The chain uses TRBV20-1 and TRBJ2-5; a possible D gene is TRBD1 (5 bases). CDR3 length equals 15 residues. V was clipped by 5 bases and J by 2 bases, with 18 bases between them. In germline, CDR1 is DFQATT, CDR2 SNEGSKA (reference sequence). CDR3 region: CSAFPRQYPQETQYF. Written as DNA, the CDR3 is TGCAGTGCTTTCCCTCGACAGTACCCTCAAGAGACCCAGTACTTC.

V gene TRBV11-2 combines with J gene TRBJ2-6; D ambiguous. This CDR3 has 15 amino acids. V was shortened by 0 bases and J by 0 bases, with 3 bases between the two germline ends. Germline loops: CDR1 SGHAT, CDR2 FQNNGV. CDR3 sequence reads: CASSLDLSGANVLTF. CDR3 bases: TGTGCCAGCAGCTTAGACCTCTCTGGGGCCAACGTCCTGACTTTC.

A note on this clonotype: An end of the junction differs from the germline gene, which may be a read error. The V gene is TRBV3-1, the J gene TRBJ2-1; perhaps D is TRBD1 or TRBD2 (6 bases each). The germline gives CDR1 LGHDT, CDR2 YNNKEL (reference sequence). This CDR3 comprises 13 residues. The CDR3 DNA sequence: TGTGCCAGAAGCCAAGCTAACGGGGGCTGGCGTTTCTTC. Translation gives CARSQANGGWRFF.

This clonotype appeared many times. V and J are TRBV4-3 and TRBJ2-7; the match to TRBD1 covers 10 bases. Germline lookup yields CDR1 LGHNA and CDR2 YSLEER. The ends lost 2 bases at V and 1 base at J; junction bases unmatched: 11. The CDR3 consists of 18 residues. The CDR3, as DNA: TGCGCCAGCAGCCAATCGTTGATGGACAGGGGGAGTTCCTACGAGCAGTACTTC. Translated: CASSQSLMDRGSSYEQYF.

There are many counts of this clonotype. J is TRBJ2-7 and V is TRBV20-1, with D perhaps matching TRBD2 (11 bases). In germline, CDR1 is DFQATT, CDR2 SNEGSKA (reference sequence). This CDR3 region has 20 residues. The V end lost 4 bases, the J end lost 1 base, and 32 bases lay between the germline ends. This chain's CDR3 is CSATPGQGIIAGGVSYEQYF. The DNA for the CDR3 is TGCAGTGCTACCCCGGGACAGGGGATTATAGCGGGAGGGGTTTCCTACGAGCAGTACTTC.

For this clonotype: A single base separates this from a much larger clone, so it may be a read error. This chain links TRBV4-2 with TRBJ2-4; D is possibly TRBD2 (5 bases). Germline values: CDR1 LGHNA, CDR2 YNFKEQ. Trimming removed 0 bases at V and 2 bases at J, with 8 bases between. The CDR3 is 15 amino acids. The CDR3 sequence is CASSQEIATKNIQYF. For the CDR3, the DNA is TGTGCCAGCAGCCAAGAAATAGCGACCAAAAACATTCAGTACTTC.

This clonotype was seen repeatedly, ten times or more. The chain links TRBV2 to TRBJ2-5; D gene unclear. Deletions cut 3 bases from V and 0 bases from J, with 5 bases between. The CDR3 has 13 residues. Germline V gene data show CDR1 as SNHLY and CDR2 as FYNNEI. The CDR3 here is CASSDNNQETQYF. In nucleotides, the CDR3 is TGTGCCAGCAGTGATAATAACCAAGAGACCCAGTACTTC.

This clonotype was counted only a few times. The V call is TRBV29-1, the J call TRBJ2-7; tentative D call: TRBD2 (6 bases). The CDR3 runs 16 residues. Germline CDR1 and CDR2: SQVTM and ANQGSEA. Trimming left V 5 bases short and J 2 bases short, with 22 bases between. This CDR3 reads CSVRGREDTGAYEQYF. The CDR3 nucleotides are TGCAGCGTTAGAGGCAGGGAGGATACGGGCGCCTACGAGCAGTACTTC.

The sample holds many counts of this clonotype. This chain connects TRBV27 to TRBJ2-3; 11 nucleotides align to TRBD2. The junction had 6 bases not matched to a gene; V was cut back by 4 bases and J by 3 bases. There are 16 residues in the CDR3. The germline V gene has CDR1 MNHEY and CDR2 SMNVEV (reference sequence). The CDR3 here is CASSYILAGGTDTQYF. CDR3 DNA sequence: TGTGCCAGCAGTTATATTCTAGCGGGAGGAACAGATACGCAGTATTTT.